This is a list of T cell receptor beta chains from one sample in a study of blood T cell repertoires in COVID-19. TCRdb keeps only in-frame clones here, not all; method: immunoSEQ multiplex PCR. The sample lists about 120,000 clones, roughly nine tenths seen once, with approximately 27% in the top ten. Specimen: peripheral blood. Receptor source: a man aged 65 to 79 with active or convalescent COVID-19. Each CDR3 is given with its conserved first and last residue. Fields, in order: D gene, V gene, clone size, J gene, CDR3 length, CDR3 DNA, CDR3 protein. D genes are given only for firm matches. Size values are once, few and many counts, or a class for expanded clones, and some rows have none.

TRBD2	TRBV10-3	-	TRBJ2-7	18	TGTGCCATCAGTGGACCCGACCCGACTAGCGGGAGAACCTACGAGCAGTACTTC	CAISGPDPTSGRTYEQYF
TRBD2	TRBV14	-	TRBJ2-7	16	TGTGCCAGCAGCCAAGGCCCTCTAAGCGGGAGCTACGAGCAGTACTTC	CASSQGPLSGSYEQYF
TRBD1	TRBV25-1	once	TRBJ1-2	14	TGTGCCAGCAGTGAAACAGGGGCTAACTATGGCTACACCTTC	CASSETGANYGYTF
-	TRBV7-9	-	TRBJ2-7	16	TGTGCCAGCAGCTTAGGTGGTCAGGGAACGTCCTACGAGCAGTACTTC	CASSLGGQGTSYEQYF
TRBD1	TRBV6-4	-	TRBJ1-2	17	TGTGCCAGCAGTGACATCGGGACAGGGGGACCTACAGTGGGCTACACCTTC	CASSDIGTGGPTVGYTF
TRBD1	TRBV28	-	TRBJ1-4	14	TGTGCCAGCAGCTCGGGACAGGCTAATGAAAAACTGTTTTTT	CASSSGQANEKLFF
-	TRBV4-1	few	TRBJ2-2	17	TGCGCCAGCAGCCACCGCCGGGACTTCGTGGGGACCGGGGAGCTGTTTTTT	CASSHRRDFVGTGELFF
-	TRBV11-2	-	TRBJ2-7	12	TGTGCCAGCAGCTTGAGTGGCTACGAGCAGTACTTC	CASSLSGYEQYF
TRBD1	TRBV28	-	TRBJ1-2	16	TGTGCCAGCAGTCCTGAAGGGGGACAGGGGGCCTATGGCTACACCTTC	CASSPEGGQGAYGYTF
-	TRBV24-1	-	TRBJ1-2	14	TGTGCCACCAGTGATTACCCCGAGCGGGGTGGCTACACCTTC	CATSDYPERGGYTF
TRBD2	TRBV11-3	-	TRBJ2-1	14	TGTGCCAGCAGCTTACGGACTAGCGGGAGTGAGCAGTTCTTC	CASSLRTSGSEQFF
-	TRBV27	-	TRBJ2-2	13	TGTGCCAGCAGTCGCAGGGTATCCGGGGAGCTGTTTTTT	CASSRRVSGELFF
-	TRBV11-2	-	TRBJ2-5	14	TGTGCCAGCAGCTTTACTAGTGGAGAAGAGACCCAGTACTTC	CASSFTSGEETQYF
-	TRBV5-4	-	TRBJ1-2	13	TGTGCCAGCAGCTTGGCAGGGATCGGTGGCTACACCTTC	CASSLAGIGGYTF
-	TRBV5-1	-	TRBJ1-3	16	TGCGCCAGCAGCTTGGTTGGTCAGCGCTCTGGAAACACCATATATTTT	CASSLVGQRSGNTIYF
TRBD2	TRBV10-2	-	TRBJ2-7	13	TGCGCCAGCACCCTAGCGGGAGGTACCGAGCAGTACTTC	CASTLAGGTEQYF
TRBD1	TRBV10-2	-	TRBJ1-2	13	TGCGCCAGCAGTGAGGGGACAGGGGATGGCTACACCTTC	CASSEGTGDGYTF